This T cell receptor beta chain appears in the sequencing data of a study of a mutant IDH1 vaccine in newly diagnosed glioma (dated by TCRdb to about 2021). In terms of the full investigation: Across visits V03 through V10, patients got a total of eight vaccinations, given in weeks 1, 3, 5, 7, 11, 15, 19 and 23. In the chemotherapy-containing groups, vaccination started alongside temozolomide cycles, whereas in patients who had radiotherapy alone it started 4-6 weeks after radiotherapy. Of the approximately 33 treated patients, approximately 62% were male and around 40% were female, and a mean age of approximately 40 years was recorded. Prior to enrollment, standard therapy consisting of radiotherapy alone, temozolomide alone, or radiochemotherapy with temozolomide had been administered to patients, with the combination being received by most patients. Peripheral blood was collected at six visits: V03 (baseline), V05, V07, V10, V12 and V13. For exploratory analyses, around 23 treated patients had longitudinal TCRB deep sequencing done wherever samples were available. Overall results and qualifications from the work: Changes in the top peripheral T cell clonotypes picked up by TCRB sequencing did not appear to be linked to pseudoprogression. Across multiple MHC alleles, vaccine-induced immune responses were seen in around 94% of patients. It was noted by the authors that analyses of patient blood samples could not be reproduced owing to sample limitations. PBMC samples for TCRB deep sequencing were selected based on availability.

On this clone itself: Its specific antigen is unknown. Base qualities are not recorded, but no much larger clone differs from it by a single base.

The library was built by means of the immunoSEQ multiplex PCR assay. Rearranged TCR beta chain sequences were amplified with the hsTCRB Kit following the manufacturer's protocol. An Illumina MiSeq was used to sequence the TCRB libraries. Processing in the source paper ran as follows. Demultiplexing, trimming and gene mapping were performed with the kit vendor's proprietary platform. Here the immuneACCESS table is served through TCRdb, limited to in-frame sequences with V and J called. Missing clones are a known gap in these copies; in checked studies unresolved V genes cover under half, and the rest lacks a known reason. V and J calls and clone size come straight from that table; D and trimming were deduced from the DNA. In this sample the table shows around 52,000 clones, about 90% of which occur a single time. Together, the top ten hold approximately 4.2% of the sample. Reading the label with the study, this specimen's time point is: week 5, during vaccination. Each vaccine dose, consisting of 300 ug of a 20-mer mutant IDH1 peptide in Montanide, was administered subcutaneously with topical imiquimod. All donors had newly diagnosed IDH1-mutant astrocytomas of WHO grade 3 or 4 that showed loss of nuclear ATRX. The samples were drawn from NOA16, a multicentre, single-arm, open-label phase I trial in Germany that tested a mutant IDH1 peptide vaccine in humans for the first time. Genomic DNA for TCRB sequencing was isolated from EDTA blood with the DNeasy Blood and Tissue Kit.

Reading from cysteine to phenylalanine, the CDR3 counts 13 amino acids. The retained sequence is limited to the CDR3, 39 bases, with the frame set at the first base. CDR1 is given as LNHDA and CDR2 as SQIVND, both from the germline V gene (reference sequence). Trimming at the junction amounts to 4 bases on V and 2 bases on J, and the germline ends lie 6 bases apart. The sequence is built from TRBV19 and TRBJ2-1; confidence is insufficient to name the D gene. This sample comprised PBMCs, obtained from a glioma patient whose treatment included an IDH1 peptide vaccine. The clonotype was recovered from a woman in her thirties or forties with glioma. In nucleotides, the sequence is TGTGCCAGTAGTACCGGACCCTACAATGAGCAGTTCTTC. This yields the protein CASSTGPYNEQFF.